Below, 9 T cell receptor beta chains from the same sample are listed, as sequenced in a study of CD8 T cells in ankylosing spondylitis. Notes on the study in general: In ankylosing spondylitis blood, a motif of fewer than 10 highly homologous TCR beta variants appeared characteristic.

These TCRs' antigens remain unknown. MiXCR was run by TCRdb on the 5' RACE reads, yielding one entry per CDR3 protein. The sample has about 440,000 distinct CDR3 sequences; about 15% are singletons. Material: blood, either unsorted or a sorted T cell fraction (not recorded which). These receptors were obtained from a male donor with ankylosing spondylitis.

J is TRBJ2-5 and V is TRBV4-1; maybe TRBD2 (5 bases). V shed 4 bases and J shed 3 bases, with 18 bases lying between them. Per germline, CDR1 MGHRA and CDR2 YSYEKL. CDR3 length equals 16 residues. The CDR3 sequence is CASSLGPSPGKETQYF. CDR3 in DNA: TGCGCCAGCAGCCTAGGACCATCTCCGGGGAAAGAGACCCAGTACTTC.

V gene TRBV20-1 combines with J gene TRBJ2-4; 11 bases align to TRBD2. From germline, CDR1 is DFQATT and CDR2 SNEGSKA (reference sequence). V gave up 3 bases and J gave up 0 bases; unmatched junction bases: 16. This CDR3 comprises 20 residues. The CDR3 nucleotides read TGCAGTGCTAGCTCGGCTCTACTAGCGGGAGATACTCTAGCCAAAAACATTCAGTACTTC. It specifies CSASSALLAGDTLAKNIQYF.

V gene TRBV3-1 combines with J gene TRBJ1-5; 7 bases map to TRBD1. Looked up from germline, CDR1 is LGHDT and CDR2 is YNNKEL (reference sequence). This CDR3 spans 15 amino acids. J was trimmed by 4 bases and V by 4 bases; bases with no gene match: 7. The chain's CDR3 is CASSPDRDWNQPQHF. The DNA of the CDR3 is TGTGCCAGCAGCCCCGACAGGGATTGGAATCAGCCCCAGCATTTT.

The V gene is TRBV15, the J gene TRBJ2-7; D ambiguous. V gave up 0 bases and J gave up 7 bases, with 10 bases separating them. This CDR3 is 13 amino acids long. Germline V gene data show CDR1 as LNHNV and CDR2 as YYDKDF (reference sequence). CDR3 residues: CATSRDSYEEQYF. The CDR3 region has the DNA TGTGCCACCAGCAGAGACTCCTACGAGGAGCAGTACTTC.

This clonotype was detected only a few times. The chain links TRBV4-1 to TRBJ2-3; D uncertain. The CDR3 loop spans 16 amino acids. V gave up 6 bases and J gave up 2 bases, with 18 bases separating them. The germline V gene encodes CDR1 MGHRA and CDR2 YSYEKL. The CDR3 protein is CASRHGALSATDTQYF. Written as DNA, the CDR3 is TGCGCCAGCAGACACGGAGCCCTGTCGGCCACAGATACGCAGTATTTT.

This clonotype has a handful of counts. The rearrangement joins TRBV9 to TRBJ2-3; 7 positions agree with TRBD2. In germline, CDR1 is SGDLS, CDR2 YYNGEE. This CDR3 has 16 residues. Trimming took 4 bases from V and 0 from J; bases not matched to a gene: 8. Written as DNA, the CDR3 is TGTGCCAGCAGCTCCGGACTAGAACCTAGCACAGATACGCAGTATTTT. Encoded protein: CASSSGLEPSTDTQYF.

The chain recombines TRBV7-6 with TRBJ2-2; 8 bases line up with TRBD1. The CDR3 runs to 14 residues. CDR1 and CDR2 (germline): SGHVS, FNYEAQ. The junction had 5 bases not matched to a gene; V was cut back by 5 bases and J by 6 bases. The CDR3 region has the DNA TGTGCCAGCAGCCCTGAACAGGGGGCCGGGGAGCTGTTTTTT. Amino acids: CASSPEQGAGELFF.

The rearrangement uses TRBV24-1 and TRBJ2-7, with 12 bases identical to TRBD2. CDR1 KGHDR and CDR2 SFDVKD come from the germline V gene. The CDR3 contains 16 residues. V shed 4 bases and J 6 bases; nucleotides not matched to a gene: 9. The CDR3 DNA follows: TGTGCCACCAGTGACTTGGCGACTAGCGGGAGAGTCGAGCAGTACTTC. It yields the protein CATSDLATSGRVEQYF.

This clonotype was observed many times. The chain couples TRBV27 to TRBJ1-1, with D unresolved. This CDR3 region has 14 residues. Looked up from germline, CDR1 is MNHEY and CDR2 is SMNVEV (reference sequence). V was cut by 2 bases and J by 4 bases, with 11 bases left in between. DNA of the CDR3: TGTGCCAGCAGTTTAACGTTCGGCCGCACTGAAGCTTTCTTT. Protein: CASSLTFGRTEAFF.